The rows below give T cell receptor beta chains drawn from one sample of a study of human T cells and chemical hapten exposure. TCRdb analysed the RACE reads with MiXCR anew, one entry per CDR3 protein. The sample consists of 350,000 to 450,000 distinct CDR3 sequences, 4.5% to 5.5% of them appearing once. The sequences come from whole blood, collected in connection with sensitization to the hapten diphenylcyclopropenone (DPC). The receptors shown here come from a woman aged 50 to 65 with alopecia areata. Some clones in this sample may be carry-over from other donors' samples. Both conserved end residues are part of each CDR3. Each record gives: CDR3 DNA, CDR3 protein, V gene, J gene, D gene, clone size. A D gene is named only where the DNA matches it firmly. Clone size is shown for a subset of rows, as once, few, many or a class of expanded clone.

cdr3_nt: TGTGCCAGCAGCCGCCCCCCCTACAATGAGCAGTTCTTC
cdr3_aa: CASSRPPYNEQFF
v_call: TRBV27
j_call: TRBJ2-1
d_call: -
clone_size: many

cdr3_nt: TGTGCCAGCAGTCGAGGGTTTGACGGGGAGCTGTTTTTT
cdr3_aa: CASSRGFDGELFF
v_call: TRBV14
j_call: TRBJ2-2
d_call: -
clone_size: many

cdr3_nt: TGCGCCAGCAGCCAAGAGGCAGTCCTTACCTATGGCTACACCTTC
cdr3_aa: CASSQEAVLTYGYTF
v_call: TRBV4-1
j_call: TRBJ1-2
d_call: -
clone_size: -

cdr3_nt: TGTGCCAGCAGTCCGACAGGGGGCTACCTGAGGACTGAAGCTTTCTTT
cdr3_aa: CASSPTGGYLRTEAFF
v_call: TRBV27
j_call: TRBJ1-1
d_call: TRBD1
clone_size: many

cdr3_nt: TGCGCCAGCAGCTTGTACGGGCCGTCCTACGAGCAGTACTTC
cdr3_aa: CASSLYGPSYEQYF
v_call: TRBV5-1
j_call: TRBJ2-7
d_call: -
clone_size: -

cdr3_nt: TGCAGTGCTCCACCCTTACAGGGTTACGAGCAGTACTTC
cdr3_aa: CSAPPLQGYEQYF
v_call: TRBV20-1
j_call: TRBJ2-7
d_call: -
clone_size: -

cdr3_nt: TGTGCCAGCAGCCAACAGACGGGCATGATCCCCCAGCATTTT
cdr3_aa: CASSQQTGMIPQHF
v_call: TRBV3-1
j_call: TRBJ1-5
d_call: -
clone_size: many

cdr3_nt: TGCAGCGTTTTACCGGACAGGGCCACTGAAGCTTTCTTT
cdr3_aa: CSVLPDRATEAFF
v_call: TRBV29-1
j_call: TRBJ1-1
d_call: TRBD1
clone_size: -

cdr3_nt: TGTGCCAGCACCGGGACAGGGGGCGTAAAACTGTTTTTT
cdr3_aa: CASTGTGGVKLFF
v_call: TRBV2
j_call: TRBJ1-4
d_call: TRBD1
clone_size: many

cdr3_nt: TGTGCCAGCAGCCCCGGGACTAGCGGGGGGGCTCGTGAGACCCAGTACTTC
cdr3_aa: CASSPGTSGGARETQYF
v_call: TRBV7-2
j_call: TRBJ2-5
d_call: TRBD2
clone_size: many

cdr3_nt: TGTGCCAGCAGCCAAGAACTAGCGGGAGGGCCTTGGGAGACCCAGTACTTC
cdr3_aa: CASSQELAGGPWETQYF
v_call: TRBV3-1
j_call: TRBJ2-5
d_call: TRBD2
clone_size: many

cdr3_nt: TGTGCCAGCAGTTACCCCCCGGGGCCGCTCGATGGCTACATCTTC
cdr3_aa: CASSYPPGPLDGYIF
v_call: TRBV6-2/TRBV6-3
j_call: TRBJ1-2
d_call: -
clone_size: -

cdr3_nt: TGCGCCAGCAGTGAGTCATGGGGCGTTCAGTACTTC
cdr3_aa: CASSESWGVQYF
v_call: TRBV10-2
j_call: TRBJ2-4
d_call: -
clone_size: many

cdr3_nt: TGCAGCGTCGCCCCTTCAGAAGAGACCCAGTACTTC
cdr3_aa: CSVAPSEETQYF
v_call: TRBV29-1
j_call: TRBJ2-5
d_call: -
clone_size: many

cdr3_nt: TGTGCCAGCAGCTTAGGGGAGGGGCAGGGATGGTCGGGCTACACCTTC
cdr3_aa: CASSLGEGQGWSGYTF
v_call: TRBV11-2
j_call: TRBJ1-2
d_call: -
clone_size: -

cdr3_nt: TGCGCCAGCAGTCGGGACGTCCAAGAGACCCAGTACTTC
cdr3_aa: CASSRDVQETQYF
v_call: TRBV5-1
j_call: TRBJ2-5
d_call: -
clone_size: -

cdr3_nt: TGCAGTGCTAGACAGGCCACCTACGAGCAGTACTTC
cdr3_aa: CSARQATYEQYF
v_call: TRBV20-1
j_call: TRBJ2-7
d_call: -
clone_size: few

cdr3_nt: TGTGCCAGCAGCGCGACAGGAATCCAAGAGACCCAGTACTTC
cdr3_aa: CASSATGIQETQYF
v_call: TRBV7-3
j_call: TRBJ2-5
d_call: -
clone_size: -

cdr3_nt: TGCGCCAGCAGCCAATCGCCAGGGGGCCCCCTTGAAGCCCAGCATTTT
cdr3_aa: CASSQSPGGPLEAQHF
v_call: TRBV4-3
j_call: TRBJ1-5
d_call: TRBD1
clone_size: -

cdr3_nt: TGTGCCAGCAGCTCTATGCGGGGGGAGCAGTTCTTC
cdr3_aa: CASSSMRGEQFF
v_call: TRBV7-2
j_call: TRBJ2-1
d_call: TRBD2
clone_size: many

cdr3_nt: TGTGCCAGCACCCAAGGCGGTGGCACTGAAGCTTTCTTT
cdr3_aa: CASTQGGGTEAFF
v_call: TRBV28
j_call: TRBJ1-1
d_call: -
clone_size: many

cdr3_nt: TGTGCCAGCAGCTTAGCGGGTATAGGGCTTCGGTCAAGACTTGAAGCTTTCTTT
cdr3_aa: CASSLAGIGLRSRLEAFF
v_call: TRBV7-2
j_call: TRBJ1-1
d_call: -
clone_size: many

cdr3_nt: TGCAGCGTTACATCTTCCTACGAGCAGTACTTC
cdr3_aa: CSVTSSYEQYF
v_call: TRBV29-1
j_call: TRBJ2-7
d_call: -
clone_size: -

cdr3_nt: TGTGCCATCAGTGATACCGCTGGCTACACCTTC
cdr3_aa: CAISDTAGYTF
v_call: TRBV10-3
j_call: TRBJ1-2
d_call: -
clone_size: many

cdr3_nt: TGTGCCAGCAGCTTAACGATCCAGGGGAGGTGGACCGGGGAGCTGTTTTTT
cdr3_aa: CASSLTIQGRWTGELFF
v_call: TRBV7-3
j_call: TRBJ2-2
d_call: -
clone_size: many

cdr3_nt: TGTGCCAGCAGTTCGTCGGGGAATCAGCCCCAGCATTTT
cdr3_aa: CASSSSGNQPQHF
v_call: TRBV12-3/TRBV12-4
j_call: TRBJ1-5
d_call: -
clone_size: -

cdr3_nt: TGTGCCAGCAGCCATAGGACAGGGGCCCCTTCCGGCTACACCTTC
cdr3_aa: CASSHRTGAPSGYTF
v_call: TRBV3-1
j_call: TRBJ1-2
d_call: TRBD1
clone_size: many

cdr3_nt: TGTGCCAGCAGTGAACTAGGGGGTCGCAATCAGCCCCAGCATTTT
cdr3_aa: CASSELGGRNQPQHF
v_call: TRBV2
j_call: TRBJ1-5
d_call: -
clone_size: many

cdr3_nt: TGTGCCAGCAGCATCGGGACAGGGGGCAATCAGCCCCAGCATTTT
cdr3_aa: CASSIGTGGNQPQHF
v_call: TRBV3-1
j_call: TRBJ1-5
d_call: TRBD1
clone_size: -

cdr3_nt: TGTGCCAGCAGCTTAGGACCCGGCGGGGGCTCGAGCTACGAGCAGTACTTC
cdr3_aa: CASSLGPGGGSSYEQYF
v_call: TRBV7-2
j_call: TRBJ2-7
d_call: -
clone_size: -

cdr3_nt: TGTGCCACCAGGGGGAACAGGGGGACTGAAGCTTTCTTT
cdr3_aa: CATRGNRGTEAFF
v_call: TRBV24-1
j_call: TRBJ1-1
d_call: TRBD1
clone_size: -

cdr3_nt: TGTGCCAGCAGCCCGAATCCAGGGAGGGCCGGCGAGCAGTACTTC
cdr3_aa: CASSPNPGRAGEQYF
v_call: TRBV3-1
j_call: TRBJ2-7
d_call: TRBD2
clone_size: few

cdr3_nt: TGTGCCAGCAGTAAAAGCGGGAGCACAGATACGCAGTATTTT
cdr3_aa: CASSKSGSTDTQYF
v_call: TRBV12-3/TRBV12-4
j_call: TRBJ2-3
d_call: -
clone_size: few

cdr3_nt: TGTGCCAGCTCGAAAATGGGGACAGGGAGTAGCGAGCAGTACTTC
cdr3_aa: CASSKMGTGSSEQYF
v_call: TRBV18
j_call: TRBJ2-7
d_call: TRBD1
clone_size: many

cdr3_nt: TGTGCCAGCAGCTTAGGGGGGGGAATCAATCAGCCCCAGCATTTT
cdr3_aa: CASSLGGGINQPQHF
v_call: TRBV7-8
j_call: TRBJ1-5
d_call: -
clone_size: many

cdr3_nt: TGCGCCAGCAGCTACCAGACCCAAAGCACAGATACGCAGTATTTT
cdr3_aa: CASSYQTQSTDTQYF
v_call: TRBV5-1
j_call: TRBJ2-3
d_call: -
clone_size: -

cdr3_nt: TGCGCCAGCAGCCAAGATCGACGCGGGTCTAGCACAGATACGCAGTATTTT
cdr3_aa: CASSQDRRGSSTDTQYF
v_call: TRBV4-3
j_call: TRBJ2-3
d_call: -
clone_size: many

cdr3_nt: TGTGCCAGCAGTTTAGGACTAAACAGACAGACGAACTACGAGCAGTACTTC
cdr3_aa: CASSLGLNRQTNYEQYF
v_call: TRBV12-3/TRBV12-4
j_call: TRBJ2-7
d_call: -
clone_size: -

cdr3_nt: TGTGCCACCAGTGATTTGCAGGGGGAGCTAACAACCGGGGAGCTGTTTTTT
cdr3_aa: CATSDLQGELTTGELFF
v_call: TRBV24-1
j_call: TRBJ2-2
d_call: TRBD1
clone_size: many

cdr3_nt: TGTGTCAGCAAGAGAGATATGAACACTGAAGCTTTCTTT
cdr3_aa: CVSKRDMNTEAFF
v_call: TRBV7-9
j_call: TRBJ1-1
d_call: -
clone_size: -

cdr3_nt: TGTGCCAGCAGCCAAGAAGGGGGAGTAGAGCAGCCCCAGCATTTT
cdr3_aa: CASSQEGGVEQPQHF
v_call: TRBV16
j_call: TRBJ1-5
d_call: -
clone_size: -